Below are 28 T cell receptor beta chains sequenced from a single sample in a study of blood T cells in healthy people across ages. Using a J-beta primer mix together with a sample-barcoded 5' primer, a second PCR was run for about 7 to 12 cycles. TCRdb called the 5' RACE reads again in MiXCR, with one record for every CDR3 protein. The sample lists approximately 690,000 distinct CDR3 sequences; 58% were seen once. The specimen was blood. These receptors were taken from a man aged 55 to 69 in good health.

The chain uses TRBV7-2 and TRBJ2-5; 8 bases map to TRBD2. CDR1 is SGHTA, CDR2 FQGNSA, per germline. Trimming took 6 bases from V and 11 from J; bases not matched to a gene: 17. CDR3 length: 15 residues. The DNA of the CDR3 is TGTGCCAGCAGACCCGGGGGGGCGGGTGTCAATGAGCAGTACTTC. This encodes CASRPGGAGVNEQYF.

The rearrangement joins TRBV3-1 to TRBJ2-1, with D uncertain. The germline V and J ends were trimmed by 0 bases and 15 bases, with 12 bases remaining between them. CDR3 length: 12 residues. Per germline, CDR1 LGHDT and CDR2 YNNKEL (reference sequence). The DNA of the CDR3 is TGTGCCAGCAGCCAAGAACTAAACCGCCTGTTCTTC. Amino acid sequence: CASSQELNRLFF.

CDR3 sequence reads: CASSLNWDGLQYF. The CDR3 coding sequence is TGTGCCAGCAGCCTCAACTGGGACGGGCTGCAGTATTTT. V is TRBV7-2 and J is TRBJ2-3; D is perhaps TRBD1 or TRBD2 (5 bases each). This CDR3 is built from 13 residues. Germline-derived CDR1 and CDR2 are SGHTA and FQGNSA. Trimming left V 5 bases short and J 11 bases short, with 17 bases between. The full variable domain, rest sourced from reference TRBV7-2 and TRBJ2-3, is GAGVSQSPSNKVTEKGKDVELRCDPISGHTALYWYRQSLGQGLEFLIYFQGNSAPDKSGLPSDRFSAERTGGSVSTLTIQRTQQEDSAVYLCASSLNWDGLQYFGPGTRLTVL.

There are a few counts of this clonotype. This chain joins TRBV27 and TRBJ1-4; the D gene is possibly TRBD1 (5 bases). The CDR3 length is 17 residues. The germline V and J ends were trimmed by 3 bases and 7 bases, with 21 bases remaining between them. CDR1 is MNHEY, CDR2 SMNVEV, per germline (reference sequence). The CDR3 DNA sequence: TGTGCCAGCAGTTTTGACAGAGGTGGGGGATTGGGTGAAAAACTGTTTTTT. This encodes CASSFDRGGGLGEKLFF. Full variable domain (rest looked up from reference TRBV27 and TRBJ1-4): EAQVTQNPRYLITVTGKKLTVTCSQNMNHEYMSWYRQDPGLGLRQIYYSMNVEVTDKGDVPEGYKVSRKEKRNFPLILESPSPNQTSLYFCASSFDRGGGLGEKLFFGSGTQLSVL.

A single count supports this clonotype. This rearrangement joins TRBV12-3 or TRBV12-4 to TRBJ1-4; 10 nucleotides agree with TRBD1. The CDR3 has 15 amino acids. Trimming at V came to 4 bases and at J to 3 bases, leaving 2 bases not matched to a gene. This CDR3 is CASSWGQGPNEKLFF. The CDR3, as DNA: TGTGCCAGCAGTTGGGGACAGGGGCCTAATGAAAAACTGTTTTTT.

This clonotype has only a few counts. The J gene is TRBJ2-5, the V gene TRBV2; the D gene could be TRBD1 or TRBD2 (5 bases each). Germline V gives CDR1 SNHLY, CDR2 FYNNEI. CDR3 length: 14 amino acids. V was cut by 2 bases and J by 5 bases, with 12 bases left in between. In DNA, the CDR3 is TGTGCCAGCAGTGAACAGGGCGGGTTTGAGACCCAGTACTTC. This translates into CASSEQGGFETQYF.

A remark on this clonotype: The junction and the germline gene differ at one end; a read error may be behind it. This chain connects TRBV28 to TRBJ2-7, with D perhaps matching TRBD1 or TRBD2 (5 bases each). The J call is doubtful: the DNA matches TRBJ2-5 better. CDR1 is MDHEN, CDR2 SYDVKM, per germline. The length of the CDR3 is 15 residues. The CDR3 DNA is TGTGCCTGCAGTCCTACTAGTGGGGGAGTCGAGACCCAGTACTTC. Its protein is CACSPTSGGVETQYF.

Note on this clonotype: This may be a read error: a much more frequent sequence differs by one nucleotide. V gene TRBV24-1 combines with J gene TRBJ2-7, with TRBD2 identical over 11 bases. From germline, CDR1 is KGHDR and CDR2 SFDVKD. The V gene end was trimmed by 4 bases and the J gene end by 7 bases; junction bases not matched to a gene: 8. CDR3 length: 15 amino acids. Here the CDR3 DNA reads TGTGCCACCAGTGAGAGACTAGCGGGGTACAATGAGCAGTACTTC. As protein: CATSERLAGYNEQYF.

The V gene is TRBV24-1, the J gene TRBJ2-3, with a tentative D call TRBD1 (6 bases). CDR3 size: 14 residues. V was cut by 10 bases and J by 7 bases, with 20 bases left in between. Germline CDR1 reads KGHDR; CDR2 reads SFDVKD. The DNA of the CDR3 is TGTGCCACGACGGTTGTCAGGGGTGGTAATACGCAGTATTTT. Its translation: CATTVVRGGNTQYF.

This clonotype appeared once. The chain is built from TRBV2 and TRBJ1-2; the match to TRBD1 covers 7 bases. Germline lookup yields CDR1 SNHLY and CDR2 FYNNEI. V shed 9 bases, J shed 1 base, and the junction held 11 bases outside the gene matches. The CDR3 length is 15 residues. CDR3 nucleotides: TGTGCCAGAGGGGCGGAGACAGGGTTTAACTATGGCTACACCTTC. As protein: CARGAETGFNYGYTF.

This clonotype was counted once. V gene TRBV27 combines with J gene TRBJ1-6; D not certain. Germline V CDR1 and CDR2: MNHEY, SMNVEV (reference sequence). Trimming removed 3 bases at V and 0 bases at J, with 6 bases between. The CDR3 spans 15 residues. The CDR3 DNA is TGTGCCAGCAGTTTTGTGGTCTCCTATAATTCACCCCTCCACTTT. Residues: CASSFVVSYNSPLHF.

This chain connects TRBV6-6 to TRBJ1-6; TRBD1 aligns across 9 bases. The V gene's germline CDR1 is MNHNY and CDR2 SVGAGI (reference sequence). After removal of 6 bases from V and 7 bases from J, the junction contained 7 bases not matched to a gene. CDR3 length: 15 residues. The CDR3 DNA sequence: TGTGCCAGCAGCAGGGGGGGGACAGGGAATTCACCCCTCCACTTT. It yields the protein CASSRGGTGNSPLHF.

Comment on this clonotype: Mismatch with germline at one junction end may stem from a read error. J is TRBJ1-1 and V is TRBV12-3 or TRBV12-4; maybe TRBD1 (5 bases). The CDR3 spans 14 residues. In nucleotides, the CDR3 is TGTGCCAGCAGCATGGACAAGATGAACGCTGAAGCTTTCTTT. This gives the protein CASSMDKMNAEAFF.

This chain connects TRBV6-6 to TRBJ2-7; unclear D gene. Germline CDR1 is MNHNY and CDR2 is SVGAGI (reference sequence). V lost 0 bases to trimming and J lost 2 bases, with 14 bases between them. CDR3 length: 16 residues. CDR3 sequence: CASSYSGKWGTYEQYF. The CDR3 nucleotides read TGTGCCAGCAGTTACTCGGGAAAATGGGGTACCTACGAGCAGTACTTC.

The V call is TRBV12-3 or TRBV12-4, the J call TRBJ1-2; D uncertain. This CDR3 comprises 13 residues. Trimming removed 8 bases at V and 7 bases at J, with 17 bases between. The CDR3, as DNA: TGTGCCAGCTCCGAGACCGTCATAGGTGGCTACACCTTC. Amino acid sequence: CASSETVIGGYTF.

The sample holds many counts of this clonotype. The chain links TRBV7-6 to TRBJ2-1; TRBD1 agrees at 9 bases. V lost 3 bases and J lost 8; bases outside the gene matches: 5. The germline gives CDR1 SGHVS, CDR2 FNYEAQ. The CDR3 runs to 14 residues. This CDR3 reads CASSFGTGGDEQFF. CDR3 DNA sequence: TGTGCCAGCAGCTTCGGAACAGGGGGCGATGAGCAGTTCTTC.

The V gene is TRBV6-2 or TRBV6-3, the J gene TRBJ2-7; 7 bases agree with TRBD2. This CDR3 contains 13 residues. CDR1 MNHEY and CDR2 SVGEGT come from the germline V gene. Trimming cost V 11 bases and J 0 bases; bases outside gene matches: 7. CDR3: CAARGVSSYEQYF. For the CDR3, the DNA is TGTGCCGCCCGGGGGGTCAGCTCCTACGAGCAGTACTTC.

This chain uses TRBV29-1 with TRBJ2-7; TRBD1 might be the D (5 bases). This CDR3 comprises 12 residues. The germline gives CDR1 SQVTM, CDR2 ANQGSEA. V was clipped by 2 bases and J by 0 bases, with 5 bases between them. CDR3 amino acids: CSVEQGSYEQYF. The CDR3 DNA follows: TGCAGCGTTGAACAGGGCTCCTACGAGCAGTACTTC.

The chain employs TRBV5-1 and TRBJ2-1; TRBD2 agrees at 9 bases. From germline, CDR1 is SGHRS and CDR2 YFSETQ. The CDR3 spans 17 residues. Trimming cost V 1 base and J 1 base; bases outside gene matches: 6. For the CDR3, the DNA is TGCGCCAGCAGCTTGCAAGGCGGGGGGGCGTCCTACAATGAGCAGTTCTTC. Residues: CASSLQGGGASYNEQFF.

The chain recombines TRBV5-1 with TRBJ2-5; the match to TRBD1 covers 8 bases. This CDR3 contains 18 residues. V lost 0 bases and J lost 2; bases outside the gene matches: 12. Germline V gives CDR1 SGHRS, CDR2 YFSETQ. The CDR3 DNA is TGCGCCAGCAGCTTGGTTATCGCAGGACAGGGAGCTCAAGAGACCCAGTACTTC. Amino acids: CASSLVIAGQGAQETQYF.

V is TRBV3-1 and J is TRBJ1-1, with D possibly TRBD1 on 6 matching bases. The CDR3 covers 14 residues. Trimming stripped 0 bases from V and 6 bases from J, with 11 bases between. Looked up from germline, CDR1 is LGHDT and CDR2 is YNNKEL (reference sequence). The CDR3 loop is CASSQEPGAAEAFF. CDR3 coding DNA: TGTGCCAGCAGCCAAGAACCAGGGGCGGCTGAAGCTTTCTTT.

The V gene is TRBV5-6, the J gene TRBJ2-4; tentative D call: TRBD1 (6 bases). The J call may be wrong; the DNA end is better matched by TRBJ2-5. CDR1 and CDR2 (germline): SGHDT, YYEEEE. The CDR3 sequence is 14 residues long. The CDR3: CASSTTRGGETQYF. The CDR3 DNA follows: TGTGCCAGCAGCACCACCAGGGGCGGGGAGACCCAGTACTTC.

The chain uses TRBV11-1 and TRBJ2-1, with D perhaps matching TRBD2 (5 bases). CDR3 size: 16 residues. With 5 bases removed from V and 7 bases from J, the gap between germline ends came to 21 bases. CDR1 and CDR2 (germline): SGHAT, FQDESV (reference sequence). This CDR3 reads CASSDGRRSSSNEQFF. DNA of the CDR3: TGTGCCAGCAGCGACGGACGGAGGTCCTCGAGTAATGAGCAGTTCTTC.

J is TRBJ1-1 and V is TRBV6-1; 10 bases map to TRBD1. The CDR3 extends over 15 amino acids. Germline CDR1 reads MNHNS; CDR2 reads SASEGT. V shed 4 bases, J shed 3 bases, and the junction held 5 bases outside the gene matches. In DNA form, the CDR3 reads TGTGCCAGCAGTGGGGGACAGGGGTGGGACACTGAAGCTTTCTTT. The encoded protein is CASSGGQGWDTEAFF.

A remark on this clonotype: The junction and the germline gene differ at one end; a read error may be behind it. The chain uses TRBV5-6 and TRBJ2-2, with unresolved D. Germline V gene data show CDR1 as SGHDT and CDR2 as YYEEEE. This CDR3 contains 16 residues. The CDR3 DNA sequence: TGTGCCAGCAGGTTGGGCCCAGCGTCCCACACCGGGGAGCTGTTTTTT. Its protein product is CASRLGPASHTGELFF.

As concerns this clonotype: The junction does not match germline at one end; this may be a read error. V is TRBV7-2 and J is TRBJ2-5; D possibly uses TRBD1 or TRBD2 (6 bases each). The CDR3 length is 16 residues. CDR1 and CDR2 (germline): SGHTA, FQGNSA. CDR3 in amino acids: CASRPGGLGGQATQYF. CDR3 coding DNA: TGTGCCAGCAGACCTGGTGGTCTGGGGGGACAAGCGACCCAGTACTTC. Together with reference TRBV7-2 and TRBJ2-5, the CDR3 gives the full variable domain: GAGVSQSPSNKVTEKGKDVELRCDPISGHTALYWYRQSLGQGLEFLIYFQGNSAPDKSGLPSDRFSAERTGGSVSTLTIQRTQQEDSAVYLCASRPGGLGGQATQYFGPGTRLLVL.

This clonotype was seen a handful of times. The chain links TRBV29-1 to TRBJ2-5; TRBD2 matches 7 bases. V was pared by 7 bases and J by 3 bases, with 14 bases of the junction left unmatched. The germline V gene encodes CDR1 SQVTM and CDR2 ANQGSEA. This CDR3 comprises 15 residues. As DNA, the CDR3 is TGCAGCGCCCAGCGGGACTCATCCGTCGAAGAGACCCAGTACTTC. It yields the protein CSAQRDSSVEETQYF.

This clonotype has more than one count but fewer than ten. The CDR3 DNA is TGCAGCGTTAGCCCGACAGGGCTGAGCAATCAGCCCCAGCATTTT. As protein: CSVSPTGLSNQPQHF. V is TRBV29-1 and J is TRBJ1-5; TRBD1 aligns across 7 bases. CDR1 is SQVTM, CDR2 ANQGSEA, per germline. V gave up 5 bases and J gave up 1 base; unmatched junction bases: 8. The CDR3 has 15 amino acids.